This T cell receptor (beta chain) appears in the sequencing data of a study of T-cell memory formation after mild COVID-19. Study outcomes and limitations: The finding that pre-infection memory included some responding clones suggested that cross-reactive memory joined. Whether day 37 second-wave clones are SARS-CoV-2-specific was not confirmed. The CD4+ clones that contracted clustered mainly within CM and EM, and the CD8+ clones concentrated in EMRA.

In its sample, this clonotype was seen a few times. No antigen is known for it. TCRdb reprocessed the 5' RACE reads with MiXCR, giving one entry per CDR3 protein. The sample has around 300,000 distinct CDR3 sequences; around 13% are singletons. Trimming stripped 2 bases from V and 8 bases from J, with 9 bases between. Looked up from germline, CDR1 is SNHLY and CDR2 is FYNNEI. The CDR3 totals 13 residues. This receptor was taken from a man aged 18 to 30 who had mild COVID-19 (a few samples of this study predate the infection). Cell type and time point are not known. The chain combines TRBV2 with TRBJ2-2, with a tentative D call TRBD2 (5 bases). Sequencing used PBMCs or a T cell subset sorted from them (not recorded which). The CDR3 spells CASSEPRGGELFF. CDR3 DNA: TGTGCCAGCAGTGAACCCCGGGGAGGGGAGCTGTTTTTT.